This TCR beta chain emerged from a study of beta chain features in type 1 diabetes. Study-level points and caveats: Researchers reported that naive, central memory and Treg TCRB repertoires appeared more similar in patients than in healthy donors. All four CD4+ subsets from Type 1 diabetes patients carried moderately but significantly shorter TCRB CDR3s. Diminished insertions and augmented deletions at VDJ junctions characterized type 1 diabetes patients.

Germline loops: CDR1 MNHEY, CDR2 SVGAGI. The CDR3 sequence is 15 residues long. With 5 bases clipped from V and 3 bases from J, the junction kept 6 bases outside the gene matches. This clone was found a few times. Its antigen is as yet unknown. Expressed TCRB transcripts got sequenced, as all isolated RNA was reverse transcribed. Assay: immunoSEQ multiplex PCR; the TCRdb copy retains only in-frame clones and omits some. Here the sample spans some 44,000 clones, 50% being singletons. Specimen: stem cell memory CD4+ T cells from blood. The rearrangement joins TRBV6-5 to TRBJ1-2; TRBD1 matches at 10 bases. The sequence came from a woman aged 25-40 years in good health. This CDR3 reads CASSPTGTGDYGYTF. CDR3 nucleotides: TGTGCCAGCAGTCCAACCGGGACAGGGGACTATGGCTACACCTTC.